Below, 26 T cell receptor beta chains from the same sample are listed, as sequenced in a study of blood T cell repertoires in COVID-19. Repertoires were generated with immunoSEQ multiplex PCR, while TCRdb's copy carries only in-frame clones and drops some. The sample shows 250,000 to 300,000 clones, roughly 80% of them seen only once. The source material was PBMCs or T cells enriched from blood (not recorded which). The receptors shown here come from a man aged 35 to 55 who had been exposed to COVID-19.

J is TRBJ1-6 and V is TRBV18; the match to TRBD1 covers 7 bases. CDR1 and CDR2 (germline): KGHSH, LQKENI. Trimming cost V 3 bases and J 10 bases; bases outside gene matches: 6. The CDR3 length is 14 residues. The CDR3 protein is CASSPDREASPLHF. The CDR3 nucleotides read TGTGCCAGCTCACCTGACAGGGAAGCCTCACCCCTCCACTTT.

This sequence joins TRBV7-8 and TRBJ2-6; D ambiguous. Per germline, CDR1 SGHVS and CDR2 FQNEAQ. Trimming stripped 5 bases from V and 0 bases from J, with 5 bases between. The length of the CDR3 is 14 residues. CDR3 sequence: CASSHGSGANVLTF. The CDR3 DNA is TGTGCCAGCAGCCACGGCTCTGGGGCCAACGTCCTGACTTTC.

The V gene is TRBV19, the J gene TRBJ1-6; 11 bases line up with TRBD1. CDR1 is LNHDA, CDR2 SQIVND, per germline (reference sequence). V lost 5 bases, J lost 10 bases, and 7 bases stayed unmatched. The CDR3 contains 15 residues. The CDR3 DNA reads as TGTGCCAGTAGTTTCGGACAGGGGGCAGAGTCACCCCTCCACTTT. Its protein product is CASSFGQGAESPLHF.

This clone was picked up a small number of times. The gene calls are TRBV4-1 and TRBJ2-1; 11 bases line up with TRBD2. Germline CDR1 is MGHRA and CDR2 is YSYEKL. V lost 4 bases and J lost 0; bases outside the gene matches: 2. The CDR3 contains 16 residues. The CDR3 loop reads CASSPGLAGSYNEQFF. The DNA of the CDR3 is TGCGCCAGCAGCCCTGGACTAGCGGGCTCCTACAATGAGCAGTTCTTC.

V usage is TRBV18 and J usage is TRBJ1-1, with TRBD1 as a possible D gene (5 bases). The CDR3 spans 15 residues. The V gene's germline CDR1 is KGHSH and CDR2 LQKENI. Trimming cost V 3 bases and J 2 bases, with 13 bases left between them. CDR3 loop: CASSPTEQGNTEAFF. For the CDR3, the DNA is TGTGCCAGCTCACCTACAGAGCAGGGAAACACTGAAGCTTTCTTT.

J is TRBJ2-3 and V is TRBV7-8, with TRBD2 identical over 13 bases. After removal of 4 bases from V and 4 bases from J, the junction contained 14 bases not matched to a gene. CDR1 and CDR2 (germline): SGHVS, FQNEAQ. The CDR3 is made up of 19 amino acids. In nucleotides, the CDR3 is TGTGCCAGCAGCTCCCTTGGATTCGGGACTAGCGGGATCCCAGATACGCAGTATTTT. This encodes CASSSLGFGTSGIPDTQYF.

The rearrangement joins TRBV9 to TRBJ1-2; TRBD1 is a possible D gene (6 bases). V lost 4 bases to trimming and J lost 2 bases, with 15 bases between them. Germline V gene lookup returns CDR1 SGDLS and CDR2 YYNGEE. CDR3 length equals 15 residues. The CDR3 DNA sequence: TGTGCCAGCAGCCCCCGACTGGACAGCAACTATGGCTACACCTTC. Translating gives CASSPRLDSNYGYTF.

This clone was counted a single time. This sample includes further DNA sequences coding for the same CDR3. J is TRBJ1-1 and V is TRBV6-5, with TRBD1 as a possible D gene (5 bases). There are 10 residues in the CDR3. Trimming took off 8 bases at V and 7 bases at J, with 8 bases between the two ends. Germline CDR1 is MNHEY and CDR2 is SVGAGI. CDR3: CASRDSEAFF. CDR3 bases: TGTGCCAGCCGAGACAGTGAAGCTTTCTTT.

The chain links TRBV6-5 to TRBJ2-7, with unresolved D. The CDR3 contains 14 residues. The ends were cut back, 7 bases at V and 0 bases at J, with 13 bases in the middle. Germline assignment: CDR1 MNHEY and CDR2 SVGAGI. The CDR3: CASKISESSYEQYF. CDR3 DNA sequence: TGTGCCAGCAAGATATCGGAGTCCTCCTACGAGCAGTACTTC.

The chain couples TRBV30 to TRBJ1-1; D is unclear. Between the trimmed V and J ends, which lost 7 bases and 5 bases, there was a span of 20 bases. Germline-derived CDR1 and CDR2 are GTSNPN and SVGIG (reference sequence). The CDR3 runs to 14 residues. The CDR3 DNA reads as TGTGCCTCAACGGGAGCTACGAGGAATACTGAAGCTTTCTTT. The encoded protein is CASTGATRNTEAFF.

V usage is TRBV7-2 and J usage is TRBJ2-1; 7 bases map to TRBD2. The germline CDR1 and CDR2 sequences are SGHTA and FQGNSA. The CDR3 sequence is 17 residues long. Germline trimming cut 2 bases from V and 2 bases from J; bases unmatched to any gene: 9. This CDR3 reads CASSLYGLADAYNEQFF. As DNA, the CDR3 is TGTGCCAGCAGCTTATACGGGCTAGCGGACGCCTACAATGAGCAGTTCTTC.

The chain is built from TRBV27 and TRBJ2-5; D not resolved. This CDR3 has 16 residues. The V gene lost 1 base and the J gene lost 4 bases, with 16 bases spanning the gap. Germline loops: CDR1 MNHEY, CDR2 SMNVEV (reference sequence). CDR3 in amino acids: CASSLYPLTDLETQYF. CDR3 coding DNA: TGTGCCAGCAGTTTATACCCCCTAACCGACTTAGAGACCCAGTACTTC.

V gene TRBV5-4 combines with J gene TRBJ1-6; D is unclear. Germline CDR1 reads SGHNT; CDR2 reads YYREEE (reference sequence). The CDR3 has 13 amino acids. V lost 1 base, J lost 10 bases, and 9 bases lay in between. The CDR3 loop is CASSLTAQSPLHF. The CDR3, as DNA: TGTGCCAGCAGCTTGACAGCCCAATCACCCCTCCACTTT.

The chain links TRBV29-1 to TRBJ2-7, with D perhaps TRBD2 (5 bases). CDR1 and CDR2 from the germline V gene are SQVTM and ANQGSEA. V lost 7 bases and J lost 5, with 18 bases in between. This CDR3 spans 13 amino acids. CDR3 amino acids: CSASTSFDHEQYF. CDR3 nucleotides: TGCAGCGCAAGTACTAGTTTCGACCACGAGCAGTACTTC.

The genes are TRBV2 and TRBJ2-7, with D tentatively TRBD2 (6 bases). The CDR3 loop spans 16 amino acids. The ends were cut back, 8 bases at V and 0 bases at J, with 20 bases in the middle. Germline V gene data show CDR1 as SNHLY and CDR2 as FYNNEI. The CDR3 nucleotides read TGTGCCAGCCGTGTGTCGTTCGCGGGGACCTCCTACGAGCAGTACTTC. Translation: CASRVSFAGTSYEQYF.

The gene calls are TRBV24-1 and TRBJ2-1, with TRBD2 identical over 8 bases. In germline, CDR1 is KGHDR, CDR2 SFDVKD. The CDR3 consists of 16 residues. The ends lost 6 bases at V and 3 bases at J; junction bases unmatched: 9. The CDR3 bases are TGTGCCACCAGTCCCTCTACTAGCGGCATCTACAATGAGCAGTTCTTC. Translating it yields CATSPSTSGIYNEQFF.

The gene calls are TRBV13 and TRBJ2-1, with D perhaps TRBD2 (5 bases). V lost 5 bases and J lost 8, with 19 bases in between. The length of the CDR3 is 15 residues. CDR1 and CDR2 (germline): PRHDT, FYEKMQ (reference sequence). Here the CDR3 reads CASSSPRRVQYEQFF. The CDR3 DNA reads TGTGCCAGCAGCAGCCCTCGGCGGGTCCAGTATGAGCAGTTCTTC.

V is TRBV25-1 and J is TRBJ2-3; no definite D call. The V and J ends lost 5 bases and 1 base respectively, with 10 bases between them. Germline V gene data show CDR1 as MGHDK and CDR2 as SYGVNS. The CDR3 consists of 14 residues. The CDR3 nucleotides read TGTGCCAGCAGTCTACCCCTCGGCACAGATACGCAGTATTTT. This translates into CASSLPLGTDTQYF.

This sequence joins TRBV7-9 and TRBJ2-3; tentatively, D is TRBD1 (6 bases). This CDR3 has 14 residues. Germline V gives CDR1 SEHNR, CDR2 FQNEAQ (reference sequence). The V and J ends lost 4 bases and 4 bases respectively, with 12 bases between them. The CDR3 coding sequence is TGTGCCAGCAGCTCAAACAGGGCCCCAGATACGCAGTATTTT. Translating gives CASSSNRAPDTQYF.

The chain couples TRBV19 to TRBJ1-6; TRBD1 matches 9 bases. The V and J ends lost 7 bases and 8 bases, in that order; junction bases with no gene match: 3. The germline CDR1 and CDR2 sequences are LNHDA and SQIVND (reference sequence). The CDR3 sequence is 13 residues long. CDR3 region: CASMRTGDSPLHF. CDR3 sequence (DNA): TGTGCCAGTATGAGGACAGGGGATTCACCCCTCCACTTT. Variable domain in full (rest from reference TRBV19 and TRBJ1-6): DGGITQSPKYLFRKEGQNVTLSCEQNLNHDAMYWYRQDPGQGLRLIYYSQIVNDFQKGDIAEGYSVSREKKESFPLTVTSAQKNPTAFYLCASMRTGDSPLHFGNGTRLTVT.

V is TRBV21-1 and J is TRBJ2-3; TRBD1, as called in the table, went unchecked against the DNA. TRBV21-1 is a pseudogene locus. This CDR3 comprises 13 residues. This CDR3 is CAREPQGADTQYF. In DNA form, the CDR3 reads TGTGCCAGGGAGCCACAGGGGGCAGATACGCAGTATTTT.

A note on this clone: This specimen includes other DNA sequences encoding the same CDR3. CDR3 sequence reads: CASSPGTGNQPQHF. CDR3 DNA: TGTGCCAGCTCACCGGGGACAGGAAATCAGCCCCAGCATTTT. The V gene is TRBV18, the J gene TRBJ1-5, with 8 bases fitting TRBD1. The V segment lost 3 bases and the J segment 4 bases; nucleotides outside the gene matches: 2. This CDR3 contains 14 residues. The germline gives CDR1 KGHSH, CDR2 LQKENI.

The sample holds one count of this clone. The chain has TRBV3-1 (or the pseudogene TRBV3-2) and TRBJ1-1, with D unresolved. Per germline, CDR1 LGHDT and CDR2 YNNKEL (reference sequence). The CDR3 loop spans 14 amino acids. V was clipped by 1 base and J by 5 bases, with 11 bases between them. The CDR3 loop reads CASSQATRGTEAFF. DNA for the CDR3: TGTGCCAGCAGCCAAGCCACGCGAGGAACTGAAGCTTTCTTT.

The sample holds a few counts of this clone. The genes are TRBV3-1 (or the pseudogene TRBV3-2) and TRBJ1-1; D may be TRBD1 (6 bases). The CDR3 loop spans 14 amino acids. The V gene's germline CDR1 is LGHDT and CDR2 YNNKEL (reference sequence). The V gene lost 1 base and the J gene lost 7 bases, with 13 bases spanning the gap. The CDR3 nucleotides are TGTGCCAGCAGCCAAGTATGGAGAGGGGGTGAAGCTTTCTTT. Its translation: CASSQVWRGGEAFF.

V is TRBV7-8 and J is TRBJ2-5; a weak D match, TRBD1 (6 bases). Germline-derived CDR1 and CDR2 are SGHVS and FQNEAQ. This CDR3 has 12 amino acids. The germline V and J ends were trimmed by 7 bases and 7 bases, with 13 bases remaining between them. The CDR3 DNA is TGTGCCAGCACCTACAGGGTAGGGACCCAGTACTTC. This codes for CASTYRVGTQYF.

For the CDR3, the DNA is TGCGCCAGCACCCGGACCCAGGGGAGTTGGGAGCAGTTCTTC. This codes for CASTRTQGSWEQFF. The chain recombines TRBV5-1 with TRBJ2-1; D might be TRBD1 (6 bases). CDR1 is SGHRS and CDR2 is YFSETQ in the germline V gene. V lost 6 bases and J lost 10, with 20 bases in between. This CDR3 region has 14 residues. Using reference TRBV5-1 and TRBJ2-1 for the parts outside the CDR3, the full variable domain is KAGVTQTPRYLIKTRGQQVTLSCSPISGHRSVSWYQQTPGQGLQFLFEYFSETQRNKGNFPGRFSGRQFSNSRSEMNVSTLELGDSALYLCASTRTQGSWEQFFGPGTRLTVL.